This T cell receptor beta chain was retrieved from a study of vaccination and CD4 T cells after COVID-19. Overall study context: Two mRNA vaccine doses were given, either BNT162b2 or mRNA-1273. Overlapping peptides of the spike proteins of SARS-CoV-2, HCoV-NL63, HCoV-OC43 and HCoV-229E were used for cell stimulation.

Points on this clonotype: As yet, its antigen is unknown.

The Oncomine TCR Beta short-read assay was applied to DNA of cultured CD4+ T cells. Genomic DNA was taken out of cultured CD4+ T cells by extraction. TCRdb used MiXCR to reprocess the PCR reads, holding one entry per CDR3 protein. The sample consists of several thousand distinct CDR3 sequences, around three fifths of them appearing once. Germline-derived CDR1 and CDR2 are SGHDT and YYEEEE. V lost 0 bases and J lost 5; bases outside the gene matches: 2. The CDR3 totals 14 residues. Treatment reported: approximately nine-day PBMC culture with coronavirus spike peptide pools or control peptides (ViraFEST assay). Positive PCR dates spanned March to December 2020, predating US Alpha, Beta and Delta variants.

The chain uses TRBV5-6 and TRBJ1-5, with TRBD1 identical over 7 bases. Sequencing was performed on CD4+ T cells from blood, cultured in vitro. This clonotype was obtained from a human donor who had recovered from COVID-19. This chain's CDR3 is CASSLGQGHQPQHF. The DNA for the CDR3 is TGTGCCAGCAGCTTGGGACAGGGACATCAGCCCCAGCATTTT. The complete variable domain, with remaining parts taken from reference TRBV5-6 and TRBJ1-5, reads DAGVTQSPTHLIKTRGQQVTLRCSPKSGHDTVSWYQQALGQGPQFIFQYYEEEERQRGNFPDRFSGHQFPNYSSELNVNALLLGDSALYLCASSLGQGHQPQHFGDGTRLSIL.